These 18 T cell receptor beta chains were sequenced from one sample in a study of T cells in Graves' hyperthyroidism and ophthalmopathy. It was RNA transcripts that yielded the amplified TCR beta CDR3 regions. First-round RT-PCR targeting the TCR CDR3 was performed with the HTBI primer set. One entry per CDR3 protein results from TCRdb running MiXCR on the multiplex PCR reads. This table has about 610,000 distinct CDR3 sequences, about 43% appearing once. The sequenced material came from peripheral blood or thyroid tissue (not recorded which). These receptors came from a woman aged 18-35 years with Graves' hyperthyroidism.

This clonotype was seen just once. A read error may produce the germline difference seen at one junction end. This chain links TRBV7-6 with TRBJ1-4; tentatively, D is TRBD1 (5 bases). This CDR3 is 14 amino acids long. In germline, CDR1 is SGHVS, CDR2 FNYEAQ. The CDR3 bases are TGTGCCAGCAGCTACGGGGGAACTGATGAAAAACTGTTTTTT. Residues: CASSYGGTDEKLFF.

A note on this clonotype: This may be a read error, as it is one base from a much larger clone. This chain links TRBV9 with TRBJ2-2; D is uncertain. V lost 1 base, J lost 9 bases, and 1 base lay in between. Germline values: CDR1 SGDLS, CDR2 YYNGEE. The CDR3 totals 10 residues. Written as DNA, the CDR3 is TGTGCCAGCAGCGTAAGGGAGCTGTTTTTT. Translation: CASSVRELFF.

With respect to this clonotype: This sequence may be a read error, since a much larger clone differs from it by one base. This sequence joins TRBV5-4 and TRBJ2-7; 10 bases agree with TRBD1. The germline CDR1 and CDR2 sequences are SGHNT and YYREEE (reference sequence). The CDR3 sequence is 14 residues long. CDR3 protein: CASSNGQGGHEHYF. The CDR3 DNA reads as TGCGCCAGCAGCAACGGACAGGGGGGCCACGAGCATTACTTC.

As concerns this clonotype: A much larger clone lies a single base off, so this may be a read error. In nucleotides, the CDR3 is TGTGCCAGCAGCTACGACAGGGGGTCTGGAGACACCATATATTTT. As protein: CASSYDRGSGDTIYF. The chain couples TRBV11-3 to TRBJ1-3; 9 bases match TRBD1. Germline assignment: CDR1 SGHNT and CDR2 YENEEA. The CDR3 has 15 residues.

With regard to this clonotype: A much larger clone is a single base away; this may be a read error. This rearrangement joins TRBV12-3 or TRBV12-4 to TRBJ2-5; possibly TRBD1 or TRBD2 for D (5 bases each). The CDR3 is 13 amino acids. CDR3 in amino acids: CASSRQQGETPYF. DNA of the CDR3: TGTGCCAGCAGTCGCCAGCAGGGAGAGACCCCGTACTTC.

The rearrangement joins TRBV24-1 to TRBJ1-2; D is ambiguous. The CDR3 is 15 amino acids. V was shortened by 5 bases and J by 4 bases, with 16 bases between the two germline ends. CDR1 is KGHDR and CDR2 is SFDVKD in the germline V gene. The CDR3 coding sequence is TGTGCCACCAGTGCTAGAGCGGCAGAGACCTATGGCTACACCTTC. It yields the protein CATSARAAETYGYTF.

This clonotype has a count of ten or more. The CDR3 loop reads CASSLLKRGATYGYTF. The CDR3 DNA is TGTGCCAGCAGTCTTTTAAAAAGGGGGGCTACCTATGGCTACACCTTC. The chain has TRBV2 and TRBJ1-2; tentative D call: TRBD1 (6 bases). V gave up 5 bases and J gave up 4 bases, with 20 bases separating them. This CDR3 has 16 residues. Germline-derived CDR1 and CDR2 are SNHLY and FYNNEI.

This clonotype was counted at least ten times. The gene calls are TRBV19 and TRBJ1-3; 7 nucleotides agree with TRBD1. This CDR3 contains 20 residues. CDR1 is LNHDA and CDR2 is SQIVND in the germline V gene (reference sequence). The V and J ends lost 5 bases and 0 bases, in that order; junction bases with no gene match: 19. CDR3 loop: CASSVSGTVSFFASGNTIYF. The DNA of the CDR3 is TGTGCCAGTAGTGTGTCGGGGACAGTTTCCTTCTTTGCCTCTGGAAACACCATATATTTT.

This clonotype turned up a few times. This rearrangement joins TRBV20-1 to TRBJ2-3; D is perhaps TRBD1 (6 bases). CDR1 and CDR2 (germline): DFQATT, SNEGSKA (reference sequence). Trimming removed 1 base at V and 0 bases at J, with 11 bases between. The CDR3 is 15 residues long. Written as DNA, the CDR3 is TGCAGTGCTAGAGGACAGGTCCATAGCACAGATACGCAGTATTTT. It yields the protein CSARGQVHSTDTQYF.

V and J are TRBV6-5 and TRBJ1-3; unclear D gene. The CDR3 consists of 16 residues. V was shortened by 0 bases and J by 0 bases, with 9 bases between the two germline ends. Germline CDR1 and CDR2: MNHEY and SVGAGI. The CDR3 is CASSYSTLRSGNTIYF. The CDR3 DNA is TGTGCCAGCAGTTACTCGACTTTGCGCTCTGGAAACACCATATATTTT.

In this sample, this clonotype turned up many times. The rearrangement links TRBV28 to TRBJ2-5, with D hard to call. The CDR3 sequence is 13 residues long. Looked up from germline, CDR1 is MDHEN and CDR2 is SYDVKM. V shed 4 bases and J shed 4 bases, with 10 bases lying between them. For the CDR3, the DNA is TGTGCCAGCAGTTCCCCGGCTTTAGAGACCCAGTACTTC. It is translated as CASSSPALETQYF. Looking up the rest from reference TRBV28 and TRBJ2-5 gives the full variable domain: DVKVTQSSRYLVKRTGEKVFLECVQDMDHENMFWYRQDPGLGLRLIYFSYDVKMKEKGDIPEGYSVSREKKERFSLILESASTNQTSMYLCASSSPALETQYFGPGTRLLVL.

The chain uses TRBV20-1 and TRBJ2-7; TRBD1 matches 12 bases. V lost 3 bases and J lost 7; bases outside the gene matches: 10. The CDR3 has 15 residues. Germline CDR1 is DFQATT and CDR2 is SNEGSKA (reference sequence). The CDR3 region has the DNA TGCAGTGCTAGTCCCGGGACAGGGGGCGGAGTTGAGCAGTACTTC. The encoded protein is CSASPGTGGGVEQYF.

The chain has TRBV24-1 and TRBJ1-5; D call uncertain. The CDR3 is 14 amino acids. CDR1 and CDR2 from the germline V gene are KGHDR and SFDVKD. The germline V and J ends were trimmed by 4 bases and 4 bases, with 10 bases remaining between them. This CDR3 is CATSDPDGNQPQHF. CDR3 DNA: TGTGCCACCAGTGACCCGGACGGAAATCAGCCCCAGCATTTT.

The rearrangement links TRBV6-9 to TRBJ1-2, with 8 bases aligning to TRBD1. CDR3 size: 13 residues. Germline V gives CDR1 MNHGY, CDR2 SVAAGI. The V segment lost 0 bases and the J segment 8 bases; nucleotides outside the gene matches: 2. The CDR3 is CASSYSTGVGYTF. In DNA, the CDR3 is TGTGCCAGCAGTTATTCGACAGGGGTCGGCTACACCTTC.

The V gene is TRBV5-1, the J gene TRBJ2-5, with unresolved D. V was pared by 1 base and J by 11 bases, with 15 bases between. The CDR3 covers 13 residues. Per germline, CDR1 SGHRS and CDR2 YFSETQ. CDR3: CASSLISGGEQYF. The CDR3 coding sequence is TGCGCCAGCAGCTTGATCTCCGGCGGTGAGCAGTACTTC.

In this sample, this clonotype turned up a few times. J is TRBJ1-5 and V is TRBV2, with 13 bases lining up with TRBD2. The tail of the sequence fits TRBJ2-3 better, so the J call may be wrong. This CDR3 is built from 18 residues. CDR1 SNHLY and CDR2 FYNNEI come from the germline V gene. CDR3 protein: CASSVTSGRAVKTDTQYF. CDR3 in DNA: TGTGCCAGCAGTGTAACTAGCGGGAGGGCAGTGAAAACAGATACGCAGTATTTT.

This clonotype has a single count. The chain recombines TRBV7-9 with TRBJ1-2; 10 bases match TRBD1. After removal of 5 bases from V and 7 bases from J, the junction contained 13 bases not matched to a gene. CDR1 is SEHNR, CDR2 FQNEAQ, per germline (reference sequence). CDR3 length: 16 residues. CDR3 nucleotide sequence: TGTGCCAGCAGCCCTTCGGCCGGGACAGGGGCTGGTGGCTACACCTTC. Its protein is CASSPSAGTGAGGYTF.

This clonotype was counted a single time. This chain connects TRBV2 to TRBJ2-7; 7 bases are a match to TRBD2. V gave up 1 base and J gave up 5 bases; unmatched junction bases: 8. Germline CDR1 and CDR2: SNHLY and FYNNEI. CDR3 length: 15 amino acids. The CDR3 DNA is TGTGCCAGCAGTGAAGGAGGACTAGTGGCCCACGAGCAGTACTTC. It yields the protein CASSEGGLVAHEQYF. Full variable domain (missing parts from reference TRBV2 and TRBJ2-7): EPEVTQTPSHQVTQMGQEVILRCVPISNHLYFYWYRQILGQKVEFLVSFYNNEISEKSEIFDDQFSVERPDGSNFTLKIRSTKLEDSAMYFCASSEGGLVAHEQYFGPGTRLTVT.